This paragraph covers one T cell receptor beta chain sequence. No antigen is known for it. The source of the sample is a study of blood T cells in healthy people across ages. General study points: Higher diversity and more naive CD4+ cells were features of long-lived donors, compared to aged donors.

The use of a sample-barcoded 5' primer and a J-beta primer mix characterized a second PCR of roughly 7 to 11 cycles. TCRdb processed the 5' RACE reads anew with MiXCR; each CDR3 protein has one entry. The data show 1.6 million or so distinct CDR3 sequences, 30% to 35% seen once. The CDR3 totals 16 residues. Germline CDR1 DFQATT, CDR2 SNEGSKA (reference sequence). The ends were cut back, 3 bases at V and 4 bases at J, with 18 bases in the middle. The chain combines TRBV20-1 with TRBJ1-4; no reliable D call. The receptor's source is a woman aged 25 to 39 in good health. Sequenced material: blood. CDR3 region: CSASSPREENNEKLFF. In DNA form, the CDR3 reads TGCAGTGCTAGTAGTCCCCGTGAAGAAAATAATGAAAAACTGTTTTTT.